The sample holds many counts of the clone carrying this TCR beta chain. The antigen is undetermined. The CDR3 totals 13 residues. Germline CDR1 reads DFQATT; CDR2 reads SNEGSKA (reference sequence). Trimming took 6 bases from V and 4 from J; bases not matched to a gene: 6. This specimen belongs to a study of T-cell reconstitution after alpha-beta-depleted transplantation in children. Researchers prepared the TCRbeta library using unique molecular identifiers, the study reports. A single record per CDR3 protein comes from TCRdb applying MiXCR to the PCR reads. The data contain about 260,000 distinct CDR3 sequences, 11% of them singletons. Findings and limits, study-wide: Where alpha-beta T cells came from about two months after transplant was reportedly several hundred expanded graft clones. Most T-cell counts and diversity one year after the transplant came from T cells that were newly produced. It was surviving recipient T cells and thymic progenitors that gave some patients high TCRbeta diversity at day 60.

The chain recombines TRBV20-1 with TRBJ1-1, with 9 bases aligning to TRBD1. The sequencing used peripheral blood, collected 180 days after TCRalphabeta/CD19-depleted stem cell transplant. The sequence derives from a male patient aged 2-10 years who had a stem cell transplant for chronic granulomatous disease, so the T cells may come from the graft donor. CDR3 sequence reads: CSARDRVATEAFF. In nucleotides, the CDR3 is TGCAGTGCCCGGGACAGGGTAGCCACTGAAGCTTTCTTT.